The rows below give T cell receptor beta chains drawn from one sample of a study of a mutant IDH1 vaccine in newly diagnosed glioma. TCRdb's copy holds only in-frame clones and misses some; the assay was immunoSEQ multiplex PCR. The repertoire holds tens of thousands of clones, under 90% seen once, with 7% to 8% in the top ten. The sequenced sample was PBMCs, obtained from a glioma patient treated with radiotherapy, temozolomide or both. All receptors come from a woman aged 50 to 60 with glioma. The CDR3 runs from the conserved cysteine through the conserved F or W. A D gene is named only where the DNA matches it firmly. Expanded clones get a size class; other rows say once, few or many, or leave the size out.

j_call v_call clone_size d_call cdr3_aa cdr3_nt
TRBJ2-3 TRBV5-1 . . CASSGSTGDTQYF TGCGCCAGCAGCGGATCGACCGGAGATACGCAGTATTTT
TRBJ1-2 TRBV5-4 once . CASRRTGSDYGYTF TGTGCCAGCAGGAGGACTGGGTCTGACTATGGCTACACCTTC
TRBJ1-5 TRBV4-3 once . CASSQDHNPPSGQPQHF TGCGCCAGCAGCCAAGATCACAATCCCCCCTCCGGTCAGCCCCAGCATTTT
TRBJ1-1 TRBV7-9 . . CASSLPGGTEAFF TGTGCCAGCAGCCTCCCGGGAGGAACTGAAGCTTTCTTT
TRBJ1-2 TRBV5-1 . . CASSPGSGGYTF TGCGCCAGCAGCCCGGGGTCCGGAGGCTACACCTTC
TRBJ2-5 TRBV19 . TRBD2 CASSIDGEGGQETQYF TGTGCCAGTAGTATAGATGGGGAGGGCGGGCAAGAGACCCAGTACTTC
TRBJ1-6 TRBV5-1 . TRBD1 CASRKVVTGNSPLHF TGCGCCAGCAGGAAGGTTGTGACAGGGAATTCACCCCTCCACTTT
TRBJ1-2 TRBV2 . . CASLLAVRDESGYTF TGTGCCAGCCTTTTAGCAGTCAGGGACGAGTCTGGCTACACCTTC
TRBJ1-2 TRBV7-3 . . CASSLNGGGYGYTF TGTGCCAGCAGCCTAAACGGGGGTGGCTATGGCTACACCTTC
TRBJ2-2 TRBV9 once . CASSVDRDTGELFF TGTGCCAGCAGCGTAGACAGGGACACCGGGGAGCTGTTTTTT
TRBJ1-5 TRBV2 . . CASSVDRVNQPQHF TGTGCCAGCAGCGTGGACCGCGTCAATCAGCCCCAGCATTTT
TRBJ2-7 TRBV5-5 . . CASSFGGPIYEQYF TGTGCCAGCAGCTTCGGGGGGCCCATCTACGAGCAGTACTTC
TRBJ1-2 TRBV5-4 . . CASRQDGTYGYTF TGTGCCAGCAGACAAGACGGGACCTATGGCTACACCTTC
TRBJ2-7 TRBV4-1 . TRBD2 CASSQGLAGIYEQYF TGCGCCAGCAGCCAGGGACTAGCGGGAATTTACGAGCAGTACTTC
TRBJ1-1 TRBV5-1 . . CASGGATDTEAFF TGCGCCAGCGGCGGGGCTACGGACACTGAAGCTTTCTTT
TRBJ2-3 TRBV20-1 . . CSVRRADTQYF TGCAGTGTCAGAAGGGCAGATACGCAGTATTTT
TRBJ2-1 TRBV4-1 . TRBD1 CASSLGTGAVDEQFF TGCGCCAGCAGCCTTGGGACAGGGGCGGTCGATGAGCAGTTCTTC
TRBJ2-7 TRBV5-1 . TRBD2 CASSPSGGLPYEQYF TGCGCCAGCAGCCCAAGCGGGGGACTTCCCTACGAGCAGTACTTC
TRBJ1-1 TRBV5-6 few . CASSFIPGNLYTEAFF TGTGCCAGCAGCTTTATCCCAGGGAACCTATACACTGAAGCTTTCTTT
TRBJ1-2 TRBV30 . . CAWSAIRAAGGYTF TGTGCCTGGAGTGCTATTAGGGCGGCGGGTGGCTACACCTTC
TRBJ1-4 TRBV29-1 . TRBD1 CSVSDLGQGKLFF TGCAGCGTTAGTGATTTGGGACAGGGAAAACTGTTTTTT
TRBJ1-2 TRBV18 . . CASSPENTFYGYTF TGTGCCAGCTCACCAGAGAACACTTTCTATGGCTACACCTTC
TRBJ1-2 TRBV4-1 . . CASSQPGQYGYTF TGCGCCAGCAGCCAACCGGGCCAGTATGGCTACACCTTC
TRBJ1-1 TRBV5-1 . . CASSRGNTEAFF TGCGCCAGCAGTAGGGGGAACACTGAAGCTTTCTTT
TRBJ2-2 TRBV30 . TRBD2 CASRTSGGPYTGELFF TGTGCCTCTCGGACTAGCGGGGGACCTTACACCGGGGAGCTGTTTTTT
TRBJ1-5 TRBV21-1 . . CASSKADESGLDQPQHF TGTGCCAGCAGCAAAGCGGACGAATCGGGGTTAGATCAGCCCCAGCATTTT
TRBJ1-1 TRBV6-4 . . CASRTVTEAFF TGTGCCAGTAGGACGGTCACTGAAGCTTTCTTT
TRBJ2-5 TRBV6-5 . TRBD2 CASSNFLAGVETQYF TGTGCCAGCAGTAATTTTCTAGCGGGGGTGGAGACCCAGTACTTC
TRBJ2-7 TRBV6-5 . . CASSSLGGGYEQYF TGTGCCAGCAGTTCCCTCGGGGGCGGTTACGAGCAGTACTTC
TRBJ2-1 TRBV18 . TRBD2 CASSPGLAGGPGNEQFF TGTGCCAGCTCACCCGGACTAGCGGGGGGGCCAGGCAATGAGCAGTTCTTC
TRBJ2-5 TRBV7-9 . . CASSLSRGQETQYF TGTGCCAGCAGCTTATCACGAGGGCAAGAGACCCAGTACTTC
TRBJ1-2 TRBV5-1 . . CASSLRTEALYTF TGCGCCAGCAGCCTAAGGACAGAAGCTCTCTACACCTTC
TRBJ1-6 TRBV5-4 . . CASSPWKGDNSPLHF TGTGCCAGCAGCCCATGGAAAGGAGATAATTCACCCCTCCACTTT
TRBJ1-2 TRBV5-4 . . CASSRGAGQNYGYTF TGTGCCAGCAGCCGTGGGGCAGGGCAAAACTATGGCTACACCTTC
TRBJ2-7 TRBV25-1 . . CASRSRRGSGPYEQYF TGTGCCAGCAGATCCCGCAGGGGCTCTGGTCCCTACGAGCAGTACTTC
TRBJ1-4 TRBV7-8 . . CASSLAFGRGGEKLFF TGTGCCAGCAGCTTAGCTTTCGGGAGGGGAGGCGAAAAACTGTTTTTT
TRBJ2-7 TRBV6-1 . TRBD2 CASKRGGSYEQYF TGTGCCTCCAAACGCGGGGGTTCCTACGAGCAGTACTTC
TRBJ1-2 TRBV6-1 . TRBD1 CASSANGQALYGYTF TGTGCCAGCAGCGCTAACGGACAGGCCCTATATGGCTACACCTTC
TRBJ1-3 TRBV7-6 . . CASSLGNRNSGNTIYF TGTGCCAGCAGCTTAGGTAACAGAAACTCTGGAAACACCATATATTTT
TRBJ1-2 TRBV6-1 . . CASSEPRNANYGYTF TGTGCCAGCAGTGAACCCCGGAACGCTAACTATGGCTACACCTTC
TRBJ1-1 TRBV6-5 . . CASSYGQQGWNTEAFF TGTGCCAGCAGTTACGGACAACAGGGTTGGAACACTGAAGCTTTCTTT
TRBJ1-6 TRBV4-1 . . CASSPGVNSPLHF TGCGCCAGCAGCCCGGGGGTTAATTCACCCCTCCACTTT
TRBJ2-5 TRBV9 . TRBD2 CASSVGTSGQETQYF TGTGCCAGCAGCGTCGGGACTAGCGGGCAAGAGACCCAGTACTTC
TRBJ1-1 TRBV29-1 . . CSVSKGTNTEAFF TGCAGCGTCTCCAAGGGGACAAACACTGAAGCTTTCTTT
TRBJ1-5 TRBV11-1 once . CASSDGSNQPQHF TGTGCCAGCAGTGACGGAAGCAATCAGCCCCAGCATTTT
TRBJ2-7 TRBV29-1 . TRBD1 CSVDAGGGEQYF TGCAGCGTTGACGCAGGGGGCGGCGAGCAGTACTTC
TRBJ1-1 TRBV7-2 . TRBD1 CASSARQGNTEAFF TGTGCCAGCAGCGCCCGACAGGGGAACACTGAAGCTTTCTTT
TRBJ2-5 TRBV5-6 . TRBD1 CASSLGTAETQYF TGTGCCAGCAGCCTGGGGACAGCGGAGACCCAGTACTTC
TRBJ2-6 TRBV14 many TRBD1 CASSRQGGAANVLTF TGTGCCAGCAGCCGACAGGGGGGAGCGGCCAACGTCCTGACTTTC
TRBJ1-1 TRBV5-1 . . CASRPTENTEAFF TGCGCCAGCAGGCCCACAGAGAACACTGAAGCTTTCTTT
TRBJ1-2 TRBV5-1 . . CASSLEGSYGYTF TGCGCCAGCAGCTTGGAGGGCAGCTATGGCTACACCTTC